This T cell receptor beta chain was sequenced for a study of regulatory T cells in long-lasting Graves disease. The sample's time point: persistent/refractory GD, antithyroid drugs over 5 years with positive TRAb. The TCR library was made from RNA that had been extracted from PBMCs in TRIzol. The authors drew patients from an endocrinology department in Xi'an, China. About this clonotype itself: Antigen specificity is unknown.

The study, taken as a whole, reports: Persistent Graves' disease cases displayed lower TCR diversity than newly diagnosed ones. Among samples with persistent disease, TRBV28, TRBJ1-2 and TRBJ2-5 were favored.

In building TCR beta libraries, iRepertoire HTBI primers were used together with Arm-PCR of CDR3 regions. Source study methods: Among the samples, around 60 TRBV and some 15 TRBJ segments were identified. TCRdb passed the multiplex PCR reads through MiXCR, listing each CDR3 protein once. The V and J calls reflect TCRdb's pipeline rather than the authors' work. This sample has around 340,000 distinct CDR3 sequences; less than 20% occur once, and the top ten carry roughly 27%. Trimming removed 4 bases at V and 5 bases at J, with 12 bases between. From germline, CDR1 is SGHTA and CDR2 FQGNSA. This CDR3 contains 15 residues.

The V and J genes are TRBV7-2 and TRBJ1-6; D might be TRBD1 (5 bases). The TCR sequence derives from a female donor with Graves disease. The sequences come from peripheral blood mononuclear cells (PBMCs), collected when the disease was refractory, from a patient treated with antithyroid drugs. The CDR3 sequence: CASSWGGGDNSPLHF. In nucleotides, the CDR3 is TGTGCCAGCAGCTGGGGTGGGGGGGATAATTCACCCCTCCACTTT.